The T cell receptor (beta chain) described here comes from a study of cytomegalovirus exposure and HLA in healthy donors. Clones were sequenced by immunoSEQ multiplex PCR, and TCRdb holds only the in-frame ones, with some missing. The table has about 150,000 clones, about 89% seen once. Findings and limits, study-wide: Most sequenced TCRs were rare (though some public TCRs occurred in many donors). The listing of about 150 TCR beta chains classed them as cytomegalovirus-associated.

Comment on this clone: Its antigen is not known.

Source material: PBMCs. The receptor was isolated from a young woman in good health and CMV-seropositive.

The CDR3 DNA is TGTGCCACCAGCAGAGATCGAGACAGAGGAAAACTGTTTTTT. Its translation: CATSRDRDRGKLFF. The chain recombines TRBV15 with TRBJ1-4; possible D gene TRBD1, 5 bases. Germline CDR1 reads LNHNV; CDR2 reads YYDKDF (reference sequence). V was trimmed by 0 bases and J by 10 bases, leaving 12 bases between them. CDR3 size: 14 residues. Full variable domain (missing parts from reference TRBV15 and TRBJ1-4): DAMVIQNPRYQVTQFGKPVTLSCSQTLNHNVMYWYQQKSSQAPKLLFHYYDKDFNNEADTPDNFQSRRPNTSFCFLDIRSPGLGDTAMYLCATSRDRDRGKLFFGSGTQLSVL.